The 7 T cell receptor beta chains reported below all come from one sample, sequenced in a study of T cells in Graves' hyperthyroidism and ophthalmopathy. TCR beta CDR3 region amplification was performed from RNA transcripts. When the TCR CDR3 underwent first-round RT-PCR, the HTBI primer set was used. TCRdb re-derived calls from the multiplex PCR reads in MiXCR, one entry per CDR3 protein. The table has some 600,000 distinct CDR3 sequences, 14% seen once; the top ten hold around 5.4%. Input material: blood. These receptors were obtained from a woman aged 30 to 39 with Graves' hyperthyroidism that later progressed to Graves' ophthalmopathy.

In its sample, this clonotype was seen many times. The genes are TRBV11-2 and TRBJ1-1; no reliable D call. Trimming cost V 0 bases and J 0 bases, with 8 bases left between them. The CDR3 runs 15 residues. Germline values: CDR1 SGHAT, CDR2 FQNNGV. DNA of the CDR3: TGTGCCAGCAGCTTAGAACTAGTCTTGAACACTGAAGCTTTCTTT. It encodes CASSLELVLNTEAFF.

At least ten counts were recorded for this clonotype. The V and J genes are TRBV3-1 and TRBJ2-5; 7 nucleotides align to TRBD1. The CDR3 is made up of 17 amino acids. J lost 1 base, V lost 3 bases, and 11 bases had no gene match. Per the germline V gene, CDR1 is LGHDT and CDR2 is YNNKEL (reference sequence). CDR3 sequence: CASSQTTTGRLQETQYF. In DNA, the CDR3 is TGTGCCAGCAGCCAGACAACGACAGGGCGTCTCCAAGAGACCCAGTACTTC.

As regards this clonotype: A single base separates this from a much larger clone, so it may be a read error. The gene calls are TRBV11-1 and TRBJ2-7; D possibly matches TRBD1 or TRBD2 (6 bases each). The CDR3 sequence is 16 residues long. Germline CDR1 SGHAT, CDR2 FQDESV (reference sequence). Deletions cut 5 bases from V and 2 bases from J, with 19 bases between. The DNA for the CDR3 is TGTGCCAGCAGCCTAGAGGAGGGGGTGGTAACCTACGAGCAGTACTTC. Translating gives CASSLEEGVVTYEQYF.

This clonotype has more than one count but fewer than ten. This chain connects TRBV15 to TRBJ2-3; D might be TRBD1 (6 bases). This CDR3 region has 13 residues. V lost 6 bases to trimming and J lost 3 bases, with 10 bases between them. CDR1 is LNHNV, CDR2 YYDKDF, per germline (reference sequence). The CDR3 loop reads CATRYTGTDTQYF. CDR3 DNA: TGTGCCACCAGATATACAGGGACAGATACGCAGTATTTT. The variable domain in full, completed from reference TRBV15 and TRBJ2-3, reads DAMVIQNPRYQVTQFGKPVTLSCSQTLNHNVMYWYQQKSSQAPKLLFHYYDKDFNNEADTPDNFQSRRPNTSFCFLDIRSPGLGDTAMYLCATRYTGTDTQYFGPGTRLTVL.

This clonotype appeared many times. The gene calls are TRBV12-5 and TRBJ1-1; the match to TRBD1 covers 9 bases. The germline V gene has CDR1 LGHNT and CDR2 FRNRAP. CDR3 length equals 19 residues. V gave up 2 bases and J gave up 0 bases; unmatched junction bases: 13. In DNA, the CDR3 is TGTGCTAGTGGTTTGTACACAGGGGGCTTCGGGTTTTTGAACACTGAAGCTTTCTTT. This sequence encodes CASGLYTGGFGFLNTEAFF.

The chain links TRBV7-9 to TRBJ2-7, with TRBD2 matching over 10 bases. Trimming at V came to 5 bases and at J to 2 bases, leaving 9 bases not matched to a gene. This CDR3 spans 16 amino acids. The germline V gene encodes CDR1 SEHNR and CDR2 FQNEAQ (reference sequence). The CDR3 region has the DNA TGTGCCAGCAGCCCCACTAGCGGGATTTTAACCTACGAGCAGTACTTC. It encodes CASSPTSGILTYEQYF.

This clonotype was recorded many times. CDR3 sequence: CSTSGTSETGELFF. The CDR3 nucleotides are TGCAGCACCTCAGGGACTAGCGAAACCGGGGAGCTGTTTTTT. The chain recombines TRBV29-1 with TRBJ2-2, with 10 positions matching TRBD2. This CDR3 has 14 residues. V lost 8 bases, J lost 5 bases, and 8 bases stayed unmatched. Germline CDR1 is SQVTM and CDR2 is ANQGSEA.